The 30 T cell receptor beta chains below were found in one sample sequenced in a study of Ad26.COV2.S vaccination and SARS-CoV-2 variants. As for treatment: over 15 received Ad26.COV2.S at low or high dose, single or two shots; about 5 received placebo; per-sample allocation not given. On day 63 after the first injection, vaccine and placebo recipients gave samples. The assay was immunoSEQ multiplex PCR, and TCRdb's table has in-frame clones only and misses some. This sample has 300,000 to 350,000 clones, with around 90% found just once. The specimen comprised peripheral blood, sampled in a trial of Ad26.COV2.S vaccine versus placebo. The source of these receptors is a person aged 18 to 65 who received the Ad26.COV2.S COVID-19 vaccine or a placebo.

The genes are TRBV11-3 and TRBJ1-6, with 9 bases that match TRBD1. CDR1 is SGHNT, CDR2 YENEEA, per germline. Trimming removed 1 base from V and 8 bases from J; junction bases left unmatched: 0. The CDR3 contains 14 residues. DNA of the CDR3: TGTGCCAGCAGCTTAGGGACAGGGGATTCACCCCTCCACTTT. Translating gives CASSLGTGDSPLHF.

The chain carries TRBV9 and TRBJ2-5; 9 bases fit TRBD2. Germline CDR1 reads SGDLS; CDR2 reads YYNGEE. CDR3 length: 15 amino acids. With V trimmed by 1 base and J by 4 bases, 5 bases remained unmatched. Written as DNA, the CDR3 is TGTGCCAGCAGCGTAATAGCGGGAGAGGGAGAGACCCAGTACTTC. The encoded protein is CASSVIAGEGETQYF.

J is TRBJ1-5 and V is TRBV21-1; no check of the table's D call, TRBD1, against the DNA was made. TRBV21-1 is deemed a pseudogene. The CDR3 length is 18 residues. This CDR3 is CASEPSTPLGELGSAQHF. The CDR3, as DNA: TGTGCCAGCGAACCCTCAACCCCTTTAGGGGAATTGGGTTCAGCCCAGCATTTT.

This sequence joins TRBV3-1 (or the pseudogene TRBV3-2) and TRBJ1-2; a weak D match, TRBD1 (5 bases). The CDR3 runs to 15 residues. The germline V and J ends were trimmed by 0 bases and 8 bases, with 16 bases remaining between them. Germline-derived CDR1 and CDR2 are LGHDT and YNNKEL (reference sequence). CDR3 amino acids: CASSQDGTGGHGYTF. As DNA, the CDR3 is TGTGCCAGCAGCCAAGATGGGACTGGAGGGCACGGCTACACCTTC.

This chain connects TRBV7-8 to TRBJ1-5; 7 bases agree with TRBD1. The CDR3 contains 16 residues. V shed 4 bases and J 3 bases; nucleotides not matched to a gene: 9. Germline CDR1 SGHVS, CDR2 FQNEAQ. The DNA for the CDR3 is TGTGCCAGCAGCTACACACAGGGGTTGTACAATCAGCCCCAGCATTTT. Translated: CASSYTQGLYNQPQHF.

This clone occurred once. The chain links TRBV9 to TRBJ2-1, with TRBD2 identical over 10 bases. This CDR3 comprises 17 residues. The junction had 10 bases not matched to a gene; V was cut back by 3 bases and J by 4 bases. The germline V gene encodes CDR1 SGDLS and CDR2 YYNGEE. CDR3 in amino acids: CASSASISGRAYNEQFF. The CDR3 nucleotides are TGTGCCAGCAGCGCGTCTATAAGCGGGAGGGCGTACAATGAGCAGTTCTTC.

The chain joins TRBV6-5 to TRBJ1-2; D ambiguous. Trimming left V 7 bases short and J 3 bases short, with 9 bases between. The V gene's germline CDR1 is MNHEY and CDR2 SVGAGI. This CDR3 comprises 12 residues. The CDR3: CASNGGYYGYTF. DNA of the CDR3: TGTGCCAGCAATGGCGGCTACTATGGCTACACCTTC.

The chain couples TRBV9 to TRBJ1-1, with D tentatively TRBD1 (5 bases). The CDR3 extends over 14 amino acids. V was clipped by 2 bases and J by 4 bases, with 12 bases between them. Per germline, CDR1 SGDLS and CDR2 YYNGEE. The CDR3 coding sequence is TGTGCCAGCAGCGTCGGGGGAGGGACCACTGAAGCTTTCTTT. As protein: CASSVGGGTTEAFF.

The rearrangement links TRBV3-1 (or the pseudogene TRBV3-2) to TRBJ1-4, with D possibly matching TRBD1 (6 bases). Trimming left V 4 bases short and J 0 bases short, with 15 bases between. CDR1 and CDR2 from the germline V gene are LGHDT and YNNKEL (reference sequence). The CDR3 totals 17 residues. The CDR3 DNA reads TGTGCCAGCAGCCCACAGGGTGAGGAAACAACTAATGAAAAACTGTTTTTT. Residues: CASSPQGEETTNEKLFF.

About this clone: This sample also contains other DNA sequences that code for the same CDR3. For the CDR3, the DNA is TGTGCCAGCTCACAGGGACAGGGGAATTCACCCCTCCACTTT. Residues: CASSQGQGNSPLHF. V usage is TRBV18 and J usage is TRBJ1-6, with TRBD1 identical over 10 bases. Germline V gene data show CDR1 as KGHSH and CDR2 as LQKENI. The trim removed 4 bases at V and 7 bases at J, leaving 1 base unmatched. The CDR3 is made up of 14 amino acids.

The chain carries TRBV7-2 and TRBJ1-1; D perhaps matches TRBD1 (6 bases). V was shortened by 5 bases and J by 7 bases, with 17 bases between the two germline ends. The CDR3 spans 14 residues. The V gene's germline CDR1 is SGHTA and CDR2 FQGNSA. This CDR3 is CASSKGRQALEAFF. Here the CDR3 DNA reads TGTGCCAGCAGCAAAGGGCGACAGGCGCTTGAAGCTTTCTTT.

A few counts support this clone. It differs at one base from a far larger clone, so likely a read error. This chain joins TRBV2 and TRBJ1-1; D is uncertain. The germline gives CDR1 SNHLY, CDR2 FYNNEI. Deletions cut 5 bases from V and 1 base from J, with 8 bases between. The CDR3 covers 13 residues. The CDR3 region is CASSLAENTEAFF. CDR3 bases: TGTGCCAGCAGTTTGGCGGAGAACACTGAAGCTTTCTTT.

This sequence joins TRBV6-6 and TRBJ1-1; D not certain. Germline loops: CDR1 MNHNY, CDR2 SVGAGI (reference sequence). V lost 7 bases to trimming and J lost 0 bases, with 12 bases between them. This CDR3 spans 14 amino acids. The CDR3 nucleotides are TGTGCCAGCACACAGAAGAAATTGAACACTGAAGCTTTCTTT. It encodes CASTQKKLNTEAFF.

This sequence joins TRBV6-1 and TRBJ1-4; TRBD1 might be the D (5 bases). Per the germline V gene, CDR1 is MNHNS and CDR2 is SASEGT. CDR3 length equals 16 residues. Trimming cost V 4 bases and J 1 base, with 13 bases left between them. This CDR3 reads CASSGRDRGTNEKLFF. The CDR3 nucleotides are TGTGCCAGCAGTGGCCGGGACCGCGGAACTAATGAAAAACTGTTTTTT.

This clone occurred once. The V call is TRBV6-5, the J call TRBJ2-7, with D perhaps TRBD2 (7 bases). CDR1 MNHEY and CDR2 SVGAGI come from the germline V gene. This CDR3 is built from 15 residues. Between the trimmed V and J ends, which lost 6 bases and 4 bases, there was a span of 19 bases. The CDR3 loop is CASSSWGGLGYEQYF. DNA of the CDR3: TGTGCCAGCAGCTCCTGGGGGGGGCTAGGTTACGAGCAGTACTTC.

The CDR3 is CATSEGGYFTDTQYF. DNA for the CDR3: TGTGCCACCAGTGAGGGCGGATACTTCACAGATACGCAGTATTTT. V usage is TRBV24-1 and J usage is TRBJ2-3, with D uncertain. Germline V CDR1 and CDR2: KGHDR, SFDVKD. This CDR3 comprises 15 residues. V lost 4 bases to trimming and J lost 2 bases, with 12 bases between them.

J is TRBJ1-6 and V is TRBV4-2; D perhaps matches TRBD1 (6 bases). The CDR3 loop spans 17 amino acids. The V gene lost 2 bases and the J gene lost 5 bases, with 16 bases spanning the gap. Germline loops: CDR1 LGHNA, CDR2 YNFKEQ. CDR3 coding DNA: TGTGCCAGCAGCCAAAAGACAGGCGCCGGTAATAATTCACCCCTCCACTTT. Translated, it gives CASSQKTGAGNNSPLHF.

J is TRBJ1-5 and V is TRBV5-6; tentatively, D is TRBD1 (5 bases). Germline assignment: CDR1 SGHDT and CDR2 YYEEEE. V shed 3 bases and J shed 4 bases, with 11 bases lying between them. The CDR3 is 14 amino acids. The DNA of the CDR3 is TGTGCCAGCAGCTCCAGGGAGGGGAATCAGCCCCAGCATTTT. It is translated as CASSSREGNQPQHF.

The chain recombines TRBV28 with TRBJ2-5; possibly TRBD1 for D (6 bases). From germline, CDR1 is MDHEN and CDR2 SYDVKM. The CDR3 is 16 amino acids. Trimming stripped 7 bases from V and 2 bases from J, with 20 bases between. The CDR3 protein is CASTPYSGQIQETQYF. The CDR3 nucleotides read TGTGCCAGCACGCCTTATTCCGGACAGATACAAGAGACCCAGTACTTC.

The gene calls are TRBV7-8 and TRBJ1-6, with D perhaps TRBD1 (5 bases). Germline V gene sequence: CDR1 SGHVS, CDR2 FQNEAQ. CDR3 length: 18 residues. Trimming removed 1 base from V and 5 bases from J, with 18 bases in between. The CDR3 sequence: CASSLGRAGWVNNSPLHF. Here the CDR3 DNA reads TGTGCCAGCAGCTTAGGTAGGGCAGGGTGGGTTAATAATTCACCCCTCCACTTT.

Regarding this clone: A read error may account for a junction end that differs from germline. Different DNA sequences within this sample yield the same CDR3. The CDR3 spells CASSPAGPNSPLHF. The CDR3 DNA reads TGTGCCAGCAGTCCGGCGGGCCCTAATTCACCCCTTCACTTT. J is TRBJ1-6 and V is TRBV27, with D uncertain. Germline CDR1 MNHEY, CDR2 SMNVEV (reference sequence). This CDR3 has 14 residues.

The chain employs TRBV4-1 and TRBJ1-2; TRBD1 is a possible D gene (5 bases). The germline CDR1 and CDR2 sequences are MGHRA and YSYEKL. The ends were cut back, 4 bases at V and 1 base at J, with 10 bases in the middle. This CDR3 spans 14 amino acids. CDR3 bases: TGCGCCAGCAGCCTCGGGACCGGTAACTATGGCTACACCTTC. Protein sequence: CASSLGTGNYGYTF.

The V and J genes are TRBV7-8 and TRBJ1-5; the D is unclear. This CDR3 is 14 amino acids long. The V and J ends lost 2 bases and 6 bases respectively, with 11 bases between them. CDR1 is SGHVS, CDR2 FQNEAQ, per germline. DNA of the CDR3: TGTGCCAGCAGCTTATTACAGTCGAGTCAGCCCCAGCATTTT. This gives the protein CASSLLQSSQPQHF.

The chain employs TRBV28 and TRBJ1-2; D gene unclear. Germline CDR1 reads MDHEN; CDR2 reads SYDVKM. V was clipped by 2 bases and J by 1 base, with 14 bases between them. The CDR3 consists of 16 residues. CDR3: CASSLHSELGNYGYTF. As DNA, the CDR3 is TGTGCCAGCAGTTTACATTCAGAGCTGGGTAACTATGGCTACACCTTC.

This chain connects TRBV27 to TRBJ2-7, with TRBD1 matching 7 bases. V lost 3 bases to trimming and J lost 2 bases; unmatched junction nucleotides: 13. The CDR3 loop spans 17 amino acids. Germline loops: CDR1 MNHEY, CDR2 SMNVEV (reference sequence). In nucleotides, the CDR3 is TGTGCCAGCAGTTTGGGGGTTTTTGGGACAGCAACCTACGAGCAGTACTTC. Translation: CASSLGVFGTATYEQYF.

The chain's CDR3 is CASSLDRGNYEQYF. CDR3 bases: TGTGCCAGCAGCTTGGATCGGGGGAACTACGAGCAGTACTTC. This chain uses TRBV5-4 with TRBJ2-7; maybe TRBD2 (6 bases). CDR3 length: 14 amino acids. In germline, CDR1 is SGHNT, CDR2 YYREEE (reference sequence). With 0 bases removed from V and 3 bases from J, the gap between germline ends came to 10 bases.

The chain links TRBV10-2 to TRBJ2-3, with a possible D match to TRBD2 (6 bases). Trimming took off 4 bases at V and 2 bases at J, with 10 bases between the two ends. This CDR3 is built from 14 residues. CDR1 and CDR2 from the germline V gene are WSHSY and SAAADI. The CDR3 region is CASSVAGSTDTQYF. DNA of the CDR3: TGCGCCAGCAGTGTGGCGGGATCCACAGATACGCAGTATTTT.

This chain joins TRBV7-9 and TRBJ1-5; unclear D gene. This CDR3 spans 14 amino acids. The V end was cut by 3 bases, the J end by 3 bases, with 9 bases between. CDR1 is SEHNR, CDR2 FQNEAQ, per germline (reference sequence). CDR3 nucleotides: TGTGCCAGCAGCTTCATTGGACCCAATCAGCCCCAGCATTTT. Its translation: CASSFIGPNQPQHF.

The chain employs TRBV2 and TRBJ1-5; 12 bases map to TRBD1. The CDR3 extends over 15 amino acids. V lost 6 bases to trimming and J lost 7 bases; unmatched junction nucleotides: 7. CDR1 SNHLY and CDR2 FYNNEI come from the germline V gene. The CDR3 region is CASSRDRGRGQPQHF. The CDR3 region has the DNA TGTGCCAGCAGCCGGGACAGGGGGCGCGGGCAGCCCCAGCATTTT.

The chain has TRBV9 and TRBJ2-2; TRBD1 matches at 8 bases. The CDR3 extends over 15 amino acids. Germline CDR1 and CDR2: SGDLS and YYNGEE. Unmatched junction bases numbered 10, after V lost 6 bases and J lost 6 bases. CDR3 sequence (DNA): TGTGCCAGCACCAACGGACAGGGCTTAGCCGGGGAGCTGTTTTTT. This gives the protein CASTNGQGLAGELFF.